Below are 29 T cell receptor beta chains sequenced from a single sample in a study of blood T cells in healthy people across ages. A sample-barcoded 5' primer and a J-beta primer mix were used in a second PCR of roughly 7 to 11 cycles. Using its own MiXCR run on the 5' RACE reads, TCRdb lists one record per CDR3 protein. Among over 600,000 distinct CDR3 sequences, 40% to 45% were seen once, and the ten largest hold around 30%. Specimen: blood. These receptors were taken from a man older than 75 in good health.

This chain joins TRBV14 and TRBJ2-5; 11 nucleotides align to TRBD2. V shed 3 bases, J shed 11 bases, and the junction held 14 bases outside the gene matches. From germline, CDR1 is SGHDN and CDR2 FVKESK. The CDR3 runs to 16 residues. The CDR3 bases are TGTGCCAGCAGCCACCCCGGGACTAGCGGCTACAATGAGCAGTACTTC. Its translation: CASSHPGTSGYNEQYF.

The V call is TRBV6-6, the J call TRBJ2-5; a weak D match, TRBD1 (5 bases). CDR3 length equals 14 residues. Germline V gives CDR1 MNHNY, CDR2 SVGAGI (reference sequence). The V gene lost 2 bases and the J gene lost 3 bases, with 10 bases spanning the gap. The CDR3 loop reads CASSYAGAEETQYF. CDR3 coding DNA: TGTGCCAGCAGTTACGCTGGGGCAGAAGAGACCCAGTACTTC.

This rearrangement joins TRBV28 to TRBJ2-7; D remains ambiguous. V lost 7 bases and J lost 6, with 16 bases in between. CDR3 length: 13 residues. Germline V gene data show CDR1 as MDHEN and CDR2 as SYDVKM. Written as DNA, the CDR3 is TGTGCCAGCATCTTGGACCGGACCGGCGAGCAGTACTTC. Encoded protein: CASILDRTGEQYF.

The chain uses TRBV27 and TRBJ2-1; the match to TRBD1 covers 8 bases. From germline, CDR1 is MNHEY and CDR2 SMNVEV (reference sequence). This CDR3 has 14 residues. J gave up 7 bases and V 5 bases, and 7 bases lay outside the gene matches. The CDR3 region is CASSGQGLQNEQFF. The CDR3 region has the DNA TGTGCCAGCAGTGGACAGGGACTCCAAAATGAGCAGTTCTTC.

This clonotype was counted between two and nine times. For the CDR3, the DNA is TGCGCCAGCAGCCAAGACCCCCCAGGGTGGAGTAATGAAAAACTGTTTTTT. Amino acids: CASSQDPPGWSNEKLFF. The rearrangement joins TRBV4-3 to TRBJ1-4; a possible D gene is TRBD1 (5 bases). The germline V gene has CDR1 LGHNA and CDR2 YSLEER. V was clipped by 0 bases and J by 4 bases, with 15 bases between them. The CDR3 contains 17 residues.

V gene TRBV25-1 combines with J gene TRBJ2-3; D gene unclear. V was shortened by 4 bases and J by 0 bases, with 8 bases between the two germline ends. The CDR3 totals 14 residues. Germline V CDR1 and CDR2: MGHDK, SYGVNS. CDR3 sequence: CASSAVVSTDTQYF. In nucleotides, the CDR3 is TGTGCCAGCAGTGCAGTTGTCAGCACAGATACGCAGTATTTT.

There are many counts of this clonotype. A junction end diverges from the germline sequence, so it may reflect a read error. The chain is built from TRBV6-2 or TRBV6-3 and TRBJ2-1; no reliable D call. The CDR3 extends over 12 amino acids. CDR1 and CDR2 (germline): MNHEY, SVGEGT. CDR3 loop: CASSFTYNEQFF. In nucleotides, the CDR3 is TGCGCCAGCAGCTTCACCTACAATGAGCAGTTCTTC.

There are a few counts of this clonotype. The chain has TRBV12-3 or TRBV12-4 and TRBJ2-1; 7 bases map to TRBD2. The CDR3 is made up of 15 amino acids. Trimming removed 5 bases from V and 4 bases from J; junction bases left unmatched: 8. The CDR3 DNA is TGTGCCAGCAGTGGGGGGGGGACTCGGTACAATGAGCAGTTCTTC. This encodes CASSGGGTRYNEQFF.

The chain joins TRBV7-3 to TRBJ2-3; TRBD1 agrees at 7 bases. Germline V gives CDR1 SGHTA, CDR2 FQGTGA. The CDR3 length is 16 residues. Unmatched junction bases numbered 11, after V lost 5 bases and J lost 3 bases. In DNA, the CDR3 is TGTGCCAGCAGCCTAGAGACAGGGAGAAATACAGATACGCAGTATTTT. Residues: CASSLETGRNTDTQYF.

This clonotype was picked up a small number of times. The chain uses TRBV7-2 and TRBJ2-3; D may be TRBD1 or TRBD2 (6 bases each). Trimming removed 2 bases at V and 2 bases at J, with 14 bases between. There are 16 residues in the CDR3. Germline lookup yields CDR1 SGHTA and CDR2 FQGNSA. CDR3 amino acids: CASSLQGRGTTDTQYF. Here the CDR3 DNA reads TGTGCCAGCAGCTTACAGGGGCGGGGAACCACAGATACGCAGTATTTT.

The CDR3 DNA reads TGTGCCAGCAGCCCCACCAGCGGGGGGGAGTTAGCCAAAAACATTCAGTACTTC. This encodes CASSPTSGGELAKNIQYF. The chain has TRBV9 and TRBJ2-4; the match to TRBD2 covers 10 bases. This CDR3 contains 18 residues. V lost 4 bases, J lost 0 bases, and 10 bases stayed unmatched. CDR1 is SGDLS, CDR2 YYNGEE, per germline.

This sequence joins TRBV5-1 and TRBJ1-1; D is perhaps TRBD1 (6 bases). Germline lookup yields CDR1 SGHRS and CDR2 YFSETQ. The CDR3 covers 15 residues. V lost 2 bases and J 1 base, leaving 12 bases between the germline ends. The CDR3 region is CASSFGTIPNTEAFF. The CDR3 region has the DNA TGCGCCAGCAGCTTCGGGACAATACCGAACACTGAAGCTTTCTTT.

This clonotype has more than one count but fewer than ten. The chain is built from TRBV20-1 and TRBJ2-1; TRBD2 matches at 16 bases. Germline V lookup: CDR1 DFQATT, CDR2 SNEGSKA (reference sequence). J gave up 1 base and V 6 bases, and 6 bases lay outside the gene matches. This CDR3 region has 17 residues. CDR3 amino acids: CSAPGTSGRGSYNEQFF. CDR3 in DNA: TGCAGTGCACCTGGGACTAGCGGGAGGGGGTCCTACAATGAGCAGTTCTTC.

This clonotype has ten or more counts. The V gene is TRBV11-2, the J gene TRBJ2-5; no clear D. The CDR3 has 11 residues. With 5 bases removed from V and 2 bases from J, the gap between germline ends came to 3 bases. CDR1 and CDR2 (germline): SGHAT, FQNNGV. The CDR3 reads CASSPQETQYF. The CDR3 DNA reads TGTGCCAGCAGCCCGCAAGAGACCCAGTACTTC.

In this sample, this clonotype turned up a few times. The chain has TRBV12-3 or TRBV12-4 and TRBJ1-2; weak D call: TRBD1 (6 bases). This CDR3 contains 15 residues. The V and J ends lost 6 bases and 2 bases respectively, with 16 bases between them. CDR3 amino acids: CASRPPGGRNYGYTF. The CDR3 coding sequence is TGTGCCAGCAGGCCCCCGGGGGGGCGGAACTATGGCTACACCTTC.

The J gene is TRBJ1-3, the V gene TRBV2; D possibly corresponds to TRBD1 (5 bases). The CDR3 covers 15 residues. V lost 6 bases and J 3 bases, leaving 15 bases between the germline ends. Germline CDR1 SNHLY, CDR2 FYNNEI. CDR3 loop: CASRENTGFGNTIYF. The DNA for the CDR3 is TGTGCCAGCAGAGAAAATACAGGATTTGGAAACACCATATATTTT.

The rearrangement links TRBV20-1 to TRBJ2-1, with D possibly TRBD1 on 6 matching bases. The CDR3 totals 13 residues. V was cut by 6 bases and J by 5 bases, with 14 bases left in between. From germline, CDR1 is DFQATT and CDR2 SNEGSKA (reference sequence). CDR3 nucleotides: TGCAGTGCCCGAAGACAGGTCGACAATGAGCAGTTCTTC. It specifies CSARRQVDNEQFF.

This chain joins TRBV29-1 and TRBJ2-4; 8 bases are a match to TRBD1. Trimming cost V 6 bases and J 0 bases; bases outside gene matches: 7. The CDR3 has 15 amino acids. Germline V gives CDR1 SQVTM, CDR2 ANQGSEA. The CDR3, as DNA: TGCAGCGTCGGGGTGACAGGGGTAGCCAAAAACATTCAGTACTTC. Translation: CSVGVTGVAKNIQYF.

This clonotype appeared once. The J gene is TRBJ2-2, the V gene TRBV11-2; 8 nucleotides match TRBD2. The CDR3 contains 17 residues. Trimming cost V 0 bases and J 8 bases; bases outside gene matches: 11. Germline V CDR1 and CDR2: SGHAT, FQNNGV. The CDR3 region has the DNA TGTGCCAGCAGCTTAGACCCGGGACTAGGACCACAGGGGGAGCTGTTTTTT. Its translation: CASSLDPGLGPQGELFF. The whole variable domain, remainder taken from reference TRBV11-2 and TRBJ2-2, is EAGVAQSPRYKIIEKRQSVAFWCNPISGHATLYWYQQILGQGPKLLIQFQNNGVVDDSQLPKDRFSAERLKGVDSTLKIQPAKLEDSAVYLCASSLDPGLGPQGELFFGEGSRLTVL.

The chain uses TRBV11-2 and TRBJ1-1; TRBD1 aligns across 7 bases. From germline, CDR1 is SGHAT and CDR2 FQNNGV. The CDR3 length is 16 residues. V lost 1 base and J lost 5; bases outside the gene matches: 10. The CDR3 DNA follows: TGTGCCAGCAGCTTAGTCGGAGGGGGCGAGTATACTGAAGCTTTCTTT. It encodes CASSLVGGGEYTEAFF.

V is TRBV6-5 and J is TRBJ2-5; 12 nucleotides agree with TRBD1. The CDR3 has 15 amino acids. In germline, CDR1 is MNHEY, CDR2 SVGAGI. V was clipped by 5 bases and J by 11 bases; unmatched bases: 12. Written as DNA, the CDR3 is TGTGCCAGCAGTCGCCCGGGACAGGGGGCGGAAGAGCAGTACTTC. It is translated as CASSRPGQGAEEQYF.

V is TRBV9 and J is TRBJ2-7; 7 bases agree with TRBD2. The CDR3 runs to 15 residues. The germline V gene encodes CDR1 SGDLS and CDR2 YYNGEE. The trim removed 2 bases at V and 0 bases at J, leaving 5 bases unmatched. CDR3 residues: CASSVGGRASYEQYF. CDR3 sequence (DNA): TGTGCCAGCAGCGTGGGGGGGAGGGCCTCCTACGAGCAGTACTTC.

The CDR3, as DNA: TGTGCCACCGATCGAAGTGGGAGATACAATGAGCAGTTCTTC. Protein sequence: CATDRSGRYNEQFF. The rearrangement uses TRBV7-8 and TRBJ2-1; perhaps TRBD2 as D (5 bases). Deletions cut 10 bases from V and 4 bases from J, with 17 bases between. CDR1 is SGHVS and CDR2 is FQNEAQ in the germline V gene. This CDR3 has 14 residues.

CDR3 sequence reads: CASSVTGQYEQYF. CDR3 coding DNA: TGTGCCAGCAGCGTTACAGGGCAGTACGAGCAGTACTTC. The chain joins TRBV7-2 to TRBJ2-7, with D possibly TRBD1 on 6 matching bases. CDR3 length equals 13 residues. V was cut by 5 bases and J by 4 bases, with 12 bases left in between. In germline, CDR1 is SGHTA, CDR2 FQGNSA.

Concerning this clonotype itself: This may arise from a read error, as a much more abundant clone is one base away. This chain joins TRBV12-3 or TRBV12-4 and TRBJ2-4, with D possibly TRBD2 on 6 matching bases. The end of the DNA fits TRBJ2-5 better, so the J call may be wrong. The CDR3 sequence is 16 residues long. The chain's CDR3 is CASSLGASEFQETQYF. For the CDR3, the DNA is TGTGCCAGCAGTTTAGGGGCTAGCGAATTCCAAGAGACCCAGTACTTC.

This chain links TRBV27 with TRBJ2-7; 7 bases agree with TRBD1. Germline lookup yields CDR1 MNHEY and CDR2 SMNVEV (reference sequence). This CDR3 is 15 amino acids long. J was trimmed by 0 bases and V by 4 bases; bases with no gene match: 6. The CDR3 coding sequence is TGTGCCAGCAGTTCGACAGGGCCCCTCTCCTACGAGCAGTACTTC. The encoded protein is CASSSTGPLSYEQYF.

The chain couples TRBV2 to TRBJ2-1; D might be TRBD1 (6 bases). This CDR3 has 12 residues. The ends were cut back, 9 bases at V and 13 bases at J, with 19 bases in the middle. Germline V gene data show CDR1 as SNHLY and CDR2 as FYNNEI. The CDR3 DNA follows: TGTGCCAGAGGGGGATTACAAGAGACCCAGTTCTTC. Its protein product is CARGGLQETQFF.

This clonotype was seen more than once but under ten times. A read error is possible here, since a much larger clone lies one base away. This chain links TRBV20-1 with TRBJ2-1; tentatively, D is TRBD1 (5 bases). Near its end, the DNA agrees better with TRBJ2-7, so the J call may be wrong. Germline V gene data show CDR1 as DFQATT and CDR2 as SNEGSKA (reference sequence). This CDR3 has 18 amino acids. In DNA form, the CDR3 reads TGCAGTGCTAGAGACCCCTTAACAGGTCAGGGCCTTTACAATGAGCAGTACTTC. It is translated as CSARDPLTGQGLYNEQYF.

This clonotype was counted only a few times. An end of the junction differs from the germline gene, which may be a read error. CDR3 amino acids: CSAGDSKSSGANVLTF. The CDR3 DNA sequence: TGCAGTGCTGGAGACAGTAAAAGCTCTGGGGCCAACGTCCTGACTTTC. V gene TRBV20-1 combines with J gene TRBJ2-6; a weak D match, TRBD1 (5 bases). CDR1 DFQATT and CDR2 SNEGSKA come from the germline V gene (reference sequence). The CDR3 totals 16 residues.